This T cell receptor beta chain emerged from a study of CD8+ T cells in alopecia areata (dated by TCRdb to 2017 to 2018). Background on the whole study: The treated patients took part in an open-label pilot trial in which moderate-to-severe alopecia areata was treated with oral tofacitinib at 5 to 10 mg twice daily. Tofacitinib was given for 6 to 18 months, followed by 6 months of follow-up off drug to assess delayed response and recurrence. In treated patients, disease severity was measured using the SALT score, which gives the percentage of scalp surface area affected. The study used high-throughput TCRbeta sequencing to examine T cell clonal expansion in alopecia areata, in both the C3H/HeJ mouse model and human patients. Scalp tissue and sorted CD4+ and CD8+ peripheral blood T cells from patchy and totalis/universalis alopecia areata patients and from healthy controls were covered by human TCRbeta sequencing. Biopsies were taken from tofacitinib-treated patients at baseline and again at 4 and 24 weeks into treatment, and several of those patients also had a later scalp biopsy. Scalp clonality was compared across normal scalp (n=4), patchy alopecia areata scalp (n=8), and alopecia totalis/universalis scalp (n=8). RNA came from the PAXgene miRNA kit for fixed scalp, the miRNeasy kit for PBMCs, and the RNeasy kit for mouse skin. Amplification of TCRbeta CDR3 regions was done by immunoSEQ multiplex PCR using 35 Vbeta forward primers and 13 Jbeta reverse primers. Here is what the overall study found, with its caveats: Many expanded lesional clones were found to persist in scalp and blood during tofacitinib treatment, and relapse after treatment cessation may be partly explained by this persistence. Scalp TCR repertoire analysis is complicated because resident alphabeta T cells in normal human skin are also sequenced, whereas mouse skin is dominated by gammadelta T cells. Shared TCR sequences between patients were less evident than in mice, which may be partly attributable to HLA diversity in the patient population. Because the treated cohort was small and included a single nonresponder, larger studies are needed to assess links between baseline CD8+ expansion and response. Compared with normal scalp, lesional scalp, particularly in alopecia totalis/universalis, had higher clonality and more expanded CD8+ clones, which suggests antigenic drive. Tofacitinib significantly decreased scalp clonality and the number of expanded CD8+ clones among the top 100 scalp clones.

Worth noting for this clone: What antigen it recognizes has not been identified. No per-base quality is available; no much larger clone lies one base away.

What this sample's time point label stands for: roughly 26 weeks on oral tofacitinib. The intended sense of this specimen's treatment or condition label: oral pan-JAK inhibitor, 5-10 mg twice daily. Lesional scalp punch biopsies and peripheral blood were obtained from alopecia areata patients. After PBMCs were isolated by density centrifugation and stained for CD3, CD4 and CD8, a FACSAria was used to sort CD4+ and CD8+ T cells. Library creation used the immunoSEQ multiplex PCR assay. For TCR sequencing, RNA was extracted from every sample and reverse transcribed into cDNA to serve as template. First-strand cDNA was synthesized with SuperScript III using a 2:1 mix of oligo-dT and random hexamers. A synthetic immune receptor repertoire was used to measure amplification bias, and any remaining bias was corrected computationally. On the study's bioinformatics: Raw reads were preprocessed to remove errors, and CDR3 was defined by IMGT conventions from the conserved cysteine to phenylalanine. To get clonality, Shannon entropy was normalized by log2 of the number of productive unique TCRs and the result was subtracted from 1. Whether scalp clones were CD4 or CD8 was inferred by matching scalp TCRbeta sequences against CD4 and CD8 repertoires sorted from blood. TCRdb holds this immuneACCESS table with in-frame rearrangements only. Some clones are missing; in checked studies, unresolved V genes explain under half, and the rest has no known cause. V and J calls and clone size are as listed in that table; D and trimming were resolved from the DNA. This sample lists around 200,000 clones; less than 70% were detected once. About 10% of the sample is taken by the ten largest.

Via the germline V gene, CDR1 is MNHNS and CDR2 SASEGT. The germline ends are 4 bases apart after V is trimmed by 6 bases and J by 5 bases. The CDR3 contains 10 residues, cysteine and phenylalanine counted. Of the read, only the CDR3 DNA is kept; its 30 bases are in frame from base 1. The sample here was CD8+ T cells sorted from blood, taken at week 24, from a patient treated with tofacitinib. The source of this sequence is a human donor with alopecia areata. The V and J genes are TRBV6-1 and TRBJ2-5; confidence is insufficient to name the D gene. The DNA reads as follows: TGTGCCAGCAGCCGGGAGACCCAGTACTTC. The encoded protein is CASSRETQYF.